Listed below are T cell receptor beta chains from one sample, sequenced in a study of control samples from healthy donors and cancer patients. Measured with immunoSEQ multiplex PCR; TCRdb has only the in-frame clones, and not every one. This sample has 90,000 or so clones, with about 88% found just once. The sample was blood. These receptors all come from a woman aged 45-60 years in good health. Both conserved end residues are part of each CDR3.

>TRBV4-3|TRBJ1-2
CASSQGLGTDYGYTF
>TRBV9|TRBJ2-3
CASSLRTGDTQYF
>TRBV2|TRBJ1-2
CASSESYGYTF
>TRBV6-5|TRBJ2-3
CASTETRDKEQYF
>TRBV18|TRBJ1-2
CASSAGTGKSAYGYTF
>TRBV6-5|TRBJ1-2
CASPRGGQNYGYTF
>TRBV11-1|TRBJ2-2
CASSGGQGWTGELFF
>TRBV2|TRBJ1-1
CASSEGYTGEAFF
>TRBV28|TRBJ2-1
CASSFYGRLDNEQFF
>TRBV21-1|TRBJ2-2
CASSKEDKANTGELFF
>TRBV15|TRBJ2-1
CATSRDLLDRGEKQFF
>TRBV6-1|TRBJ1-6
CASSEDGGRGVWNSPLHF
>TRBV4-3|TRBJ1-1
CASSQDQQGLTEAFF
>TRBV3-1/TRBV3-2|TRBJ2-2
CASSQDRGGGLNTGELFF
>TRBV10-3|TRBJ1-5
CAISERGAGQPQHF
>TRBV14|TRBJ2-7
CASSLRGSRGLYEQYF
>TRBV18|TRBJ1-1
CASSPMGGQENTEAFF
>TRBV3-1/TRBV3-2|TRBJ2-5
CASRGGQETQYF
>TRBV2|TRBJ2-2
CASSELTGGGGELFF
>TRBV24-1|TRBJ2-3
CATSDPLQGKDTQYF
>TRBV7-8|TRBJ1-6
CASRDGVDNSPLHF
>TRBV7-9|TRBJ2-3
CASSPEGDTQYF
>TRBV3-1/TRBV3-2|TRBJ1-1
CASSPIGQGATEAFF
>TRBV5-3|TRBJ1-5
CARSLGTVSNQPQHF
>TRBV20-1|TRBJ1-1
CSATAGTEAFF
>TRBV5-1|TRBJ2-1
CASSLSGRHNEQFF
>TRBV6-2/TRBV6-3|TRBJ1-2
CASSLTEYGYTF
>TRBV7-9|TRBJ2-1
CASSPGLAGGLYNEQFF
>TRBV9|TRBJ2-1
CASGALLNEQFF
>TRBV4-1|TRBJ2-7
CASSQGNLLAGGSYEQYF
>TRBV3-1/TRBV3-2|TRBJ1-1
CASSQASHTEAFF
>TRBV28|TRBJ1-1
CASIQAPGTEAFF
>TRBV19|TRBJ2-6
CASTLTSGANVLTF
>TRBV11-2|TRBJ2-2
CASSLEGGGELFF
>TRBV4-3|TRBJ2-3
CASSQEMRSTDTQYF
>TRBV6-5|TRBJ1-1
CASRNFGQATEAFF
>TRBV2|TRBJ2-5
CASKQGTDQETQYF
>TRBV15|TRBJ2-7
CATSRRDREAYEQYF
>TRBV27|TRBJ1-2
CASGGGVTYGYTF
>TRBV7-2|TRBJ1-3
CASSFNTGSGGNTIYF
>TRBV18|TRBJ2-5
CASSQGYQETQYF
>TRBV19|TRBJ1-1
CASSMDRAMNTEAFF
>TRBV7-2|TRBJ1-3
CASRLTASSGNTIYF
>TRBV6-5|TRBJ1-4
CASSYSGLSTNEKLFF
>TRBV20-1|TRBJ1-4
CSSWLDEKLFF